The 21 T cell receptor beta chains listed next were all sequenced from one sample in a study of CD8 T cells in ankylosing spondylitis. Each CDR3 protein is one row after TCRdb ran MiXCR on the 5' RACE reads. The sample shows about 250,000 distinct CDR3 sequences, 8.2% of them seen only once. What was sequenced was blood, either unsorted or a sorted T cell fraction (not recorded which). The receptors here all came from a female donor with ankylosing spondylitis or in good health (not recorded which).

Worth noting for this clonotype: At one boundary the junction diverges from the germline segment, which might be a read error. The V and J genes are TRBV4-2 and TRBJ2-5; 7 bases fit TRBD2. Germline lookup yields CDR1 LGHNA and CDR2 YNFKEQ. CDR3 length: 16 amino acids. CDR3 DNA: TGTGCCGGCAGCCAATCGTCGACTCGGGGGGTAGAGACCCAGTACTTC. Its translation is CAGSQSSTRGVETQYF.

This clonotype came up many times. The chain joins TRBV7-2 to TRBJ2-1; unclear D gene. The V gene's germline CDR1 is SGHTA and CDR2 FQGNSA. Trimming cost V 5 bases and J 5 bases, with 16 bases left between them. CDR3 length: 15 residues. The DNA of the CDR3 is TGTGCCAGCAGCACCGGTGGACCCTGGGACAATGAGCAGTTCTTC. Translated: CASSTGGPWDNEQFF.

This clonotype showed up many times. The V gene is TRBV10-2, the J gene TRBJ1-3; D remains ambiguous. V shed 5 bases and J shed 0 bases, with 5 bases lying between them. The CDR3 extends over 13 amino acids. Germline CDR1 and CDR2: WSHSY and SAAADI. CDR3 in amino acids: CASSSNSGNTIYF. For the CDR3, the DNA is TGCGCCAGCAGTTCGAACTCTGGAAACACCATATATTTT.

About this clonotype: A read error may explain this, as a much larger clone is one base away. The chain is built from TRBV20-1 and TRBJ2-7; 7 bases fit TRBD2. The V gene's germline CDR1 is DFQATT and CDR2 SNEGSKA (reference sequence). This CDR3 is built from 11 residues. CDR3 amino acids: CSGLVSYEQYF. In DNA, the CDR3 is TGCAGCGGACTAGTGTCCTACGAGCAGTACTTC.

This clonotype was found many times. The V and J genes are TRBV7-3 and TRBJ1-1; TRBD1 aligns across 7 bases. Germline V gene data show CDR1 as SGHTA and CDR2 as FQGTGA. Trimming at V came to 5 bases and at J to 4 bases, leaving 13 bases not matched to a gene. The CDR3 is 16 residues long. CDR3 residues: CASSPGGVWVRTEAFF. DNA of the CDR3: TGTGCCAGCAGCCCAGGGGGAGTTTGGGTACGCACTGAAGCTTTCTTT.

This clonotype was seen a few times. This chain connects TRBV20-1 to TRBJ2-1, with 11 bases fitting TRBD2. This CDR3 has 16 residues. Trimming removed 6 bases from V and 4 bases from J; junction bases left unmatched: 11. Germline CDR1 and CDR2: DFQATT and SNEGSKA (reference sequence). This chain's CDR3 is CSAPDRGTSGYNEQFF. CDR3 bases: TGCAGTGCCCCTGATAGGGGGACTAGCGGTTACAATGAGCAGTTCTTC.

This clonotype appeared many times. This CDR3 reads CASSLELAGGPEDTDTQYF. The CDR3 region has the DNA TGCGCCAGCAGCTTGGAGCTAGCGGGAGGGCCTGAGGACACAGATACGCAGTATTTT. The chain carries TRBV5-1 and TRBJ2-3; 12 bases line up with TRBD2. Germline-derived CDR1 and CDR2 are SGHRS and YFSETQ. J gave up 2 bases and V 0 bases, and 10 bases lay outside the gene matches. This CDR3 spans 19 amino acids.

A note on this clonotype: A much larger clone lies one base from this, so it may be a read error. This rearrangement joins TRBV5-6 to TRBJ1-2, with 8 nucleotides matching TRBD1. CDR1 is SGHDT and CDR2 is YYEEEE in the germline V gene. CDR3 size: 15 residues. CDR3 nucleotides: TGTGTCAGCAGCTTGGTTGGACAGGGAATCTATGGCTACACCTTC. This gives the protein CVSSLVGQGIYGYTF.

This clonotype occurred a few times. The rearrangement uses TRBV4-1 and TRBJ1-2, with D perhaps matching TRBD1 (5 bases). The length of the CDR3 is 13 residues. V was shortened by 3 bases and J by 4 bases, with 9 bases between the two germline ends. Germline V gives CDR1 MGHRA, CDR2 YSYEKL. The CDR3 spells CASSQLGPYGYTF. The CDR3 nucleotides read TGCGCCAGCAGCCAGTTGGGACCCTATGGCTACACCTTC.

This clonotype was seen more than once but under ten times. CDR3 sequence reads: CASSSLLMNTEAFF. The CDR3 nucleotides are TGTGCCAGCAGCTCCCTCCTTATGAACACTGAAGCTTTCTTT. The chain has TRBV7-9 and TRBJ1-1; D call uncertain. Looked up from germline, CDR1 is SEHNR and CDR2 is FQNEAQ (reference sequence). With 4 bases removed from V and 0 bases from J, the gap between germline ends came to 9 bases. The CDR3 extends over 14 amino acids.

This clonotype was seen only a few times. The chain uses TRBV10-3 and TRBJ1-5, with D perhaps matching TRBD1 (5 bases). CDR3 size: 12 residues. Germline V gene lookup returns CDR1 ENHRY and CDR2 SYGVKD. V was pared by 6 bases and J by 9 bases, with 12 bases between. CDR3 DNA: TGTGCCATCAGCCCCGAGGGGCGGCCCCAGCATTTT. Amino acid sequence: CAISPEGRPQHF.

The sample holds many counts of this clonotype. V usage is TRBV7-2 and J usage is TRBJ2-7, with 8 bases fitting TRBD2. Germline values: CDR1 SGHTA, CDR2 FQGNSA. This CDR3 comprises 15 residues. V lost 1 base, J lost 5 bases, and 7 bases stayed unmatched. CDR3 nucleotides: TGTGCCAGCAGCTTAGTGTACCTAGCGGGCAACGAGCAGTACTTC. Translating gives CASSLVYLAGNEQYF.

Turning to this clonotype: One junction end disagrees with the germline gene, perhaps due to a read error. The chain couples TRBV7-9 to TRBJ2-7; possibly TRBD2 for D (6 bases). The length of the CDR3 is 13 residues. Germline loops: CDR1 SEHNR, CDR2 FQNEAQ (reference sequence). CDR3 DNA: TGTGCCAGCAGCTTAGCGGGGGGTTACGGGCAGTACTTC. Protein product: CASSLAGGYGQYF.

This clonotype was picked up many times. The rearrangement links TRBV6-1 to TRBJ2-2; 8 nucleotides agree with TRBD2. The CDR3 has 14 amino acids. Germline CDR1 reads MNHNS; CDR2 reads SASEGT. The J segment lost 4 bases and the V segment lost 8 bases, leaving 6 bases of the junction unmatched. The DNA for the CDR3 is TGTGCCAGCGAGAGCGGGAGTGCCACCGGGGAGCTGTTTTTT. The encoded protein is CASESGSATGELFF.

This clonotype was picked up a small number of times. CDR3 sequence: CASSEGGGGFDTQYF. The CDR3 nucleotides read TGTGCCAGCAGCGAAGGCGGGGGGGGCTTTGATACGCAGTATTTT. The chain recombines TRBV7-3 with TRBJ2-3, with 9 positions matching TRBD2. Trimming cost V 5 bases and J 6 bases; bases outside gene matches: 9. CDR1 is SGHTA, CDR2 FQGTGA, per germline. This CDR3 has 15 residues.

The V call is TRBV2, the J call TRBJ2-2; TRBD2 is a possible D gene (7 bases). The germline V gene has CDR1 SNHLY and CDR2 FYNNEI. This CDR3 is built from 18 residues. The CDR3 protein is CTFCLGEGGKLSTGELFF. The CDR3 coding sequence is TGTACCTTCTGTTTAGGGGAGGGGGGAAAATTAAGCACCGGGGAGCTGTTTTTT.

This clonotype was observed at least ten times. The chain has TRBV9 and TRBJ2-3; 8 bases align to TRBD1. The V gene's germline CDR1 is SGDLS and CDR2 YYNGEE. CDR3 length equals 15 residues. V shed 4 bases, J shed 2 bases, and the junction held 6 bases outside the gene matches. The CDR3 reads CASSQGAHFTDTQYF. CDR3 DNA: TGTGCCAGCAGCCAGGGGGCACACTTCACAGATACGCAGTATTTT.

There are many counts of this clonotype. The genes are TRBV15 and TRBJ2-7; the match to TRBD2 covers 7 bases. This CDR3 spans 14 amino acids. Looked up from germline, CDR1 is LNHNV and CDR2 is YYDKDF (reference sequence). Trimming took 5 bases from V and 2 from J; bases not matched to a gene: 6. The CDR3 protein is CATSLGLETYEQYF. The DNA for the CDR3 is TGTGCCACCAGCCTAGGACTAGAAACCTACGAGCAGTACTTC.

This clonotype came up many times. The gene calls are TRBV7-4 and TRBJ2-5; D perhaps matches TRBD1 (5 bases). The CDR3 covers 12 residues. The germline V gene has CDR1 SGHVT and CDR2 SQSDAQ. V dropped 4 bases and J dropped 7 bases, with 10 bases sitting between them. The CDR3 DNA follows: TGTGCCAGCAGCTGGGGCCCAGGGACCCAGTACTTC. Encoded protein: CASSWGPGTQYF.

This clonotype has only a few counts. CDR3: CASSLPLRNYGYTF. For the CDR3, the DNA is TGTGCCAGCAGCTTACCTCTCCGAAACTATGGCTACACCTTC. The chain is built from TRBV7-2 and TRBJ1-2; D gene unclear. CDR3 length: 14 amino acids. CDR1 and CDR2 from the germline V gene are SGHTA and FQGNSA. Trimming took 2 bases from V and 2 from J, leaving 9 bases between them.

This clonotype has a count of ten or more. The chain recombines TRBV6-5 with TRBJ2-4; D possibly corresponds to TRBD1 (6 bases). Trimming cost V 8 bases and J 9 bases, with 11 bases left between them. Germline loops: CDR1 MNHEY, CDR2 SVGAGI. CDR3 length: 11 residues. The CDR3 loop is CASSDSSIQYF. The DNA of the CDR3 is TGTGCCAGCTCGGACAGTAGCATTCAGTACTTC.